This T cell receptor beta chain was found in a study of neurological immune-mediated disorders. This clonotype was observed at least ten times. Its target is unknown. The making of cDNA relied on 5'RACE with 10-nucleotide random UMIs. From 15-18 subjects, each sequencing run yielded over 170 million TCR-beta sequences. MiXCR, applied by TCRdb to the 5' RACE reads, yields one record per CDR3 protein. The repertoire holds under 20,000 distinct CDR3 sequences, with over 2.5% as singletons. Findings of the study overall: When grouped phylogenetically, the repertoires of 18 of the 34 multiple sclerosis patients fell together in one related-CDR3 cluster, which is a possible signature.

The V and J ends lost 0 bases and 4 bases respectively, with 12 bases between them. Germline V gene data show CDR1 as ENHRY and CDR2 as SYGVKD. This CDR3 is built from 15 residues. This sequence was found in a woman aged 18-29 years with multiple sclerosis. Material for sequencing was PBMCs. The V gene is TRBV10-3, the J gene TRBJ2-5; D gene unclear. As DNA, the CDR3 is TGTGCCATCAGTGAGTCTGTGGCAAAAGGAGAGACCCAGTACTTC. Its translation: CAISESVAKGETQYF.